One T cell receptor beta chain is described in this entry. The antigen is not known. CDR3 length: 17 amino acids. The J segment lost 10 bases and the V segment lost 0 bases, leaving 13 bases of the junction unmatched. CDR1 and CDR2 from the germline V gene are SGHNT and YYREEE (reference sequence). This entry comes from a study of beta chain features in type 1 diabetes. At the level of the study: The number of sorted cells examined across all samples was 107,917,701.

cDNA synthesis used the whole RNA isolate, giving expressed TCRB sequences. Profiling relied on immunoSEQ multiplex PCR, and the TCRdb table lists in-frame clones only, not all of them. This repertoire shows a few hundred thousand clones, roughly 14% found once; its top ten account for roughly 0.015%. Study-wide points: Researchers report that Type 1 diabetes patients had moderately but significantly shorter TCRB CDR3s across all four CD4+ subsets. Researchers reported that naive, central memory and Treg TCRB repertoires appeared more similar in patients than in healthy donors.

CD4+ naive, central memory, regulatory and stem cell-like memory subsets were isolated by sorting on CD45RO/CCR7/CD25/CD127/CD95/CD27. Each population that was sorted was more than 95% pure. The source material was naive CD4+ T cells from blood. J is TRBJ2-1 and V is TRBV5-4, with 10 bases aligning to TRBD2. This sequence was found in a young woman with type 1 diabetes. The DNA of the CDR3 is TGTGCCAGCAGCTTGGATACCCGGCTAGCGGGAGTTAGAGAGCAGTTCTTC. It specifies CASSLDTRLAGVREQFF.